These T cell receptor beta chains were read from a single sample in a study. TCRdb processed the 5' RACE reads anew with MiXCR; each CDR3 protein has one entry. This table holds some 54,000 distinct CDR3 sequences, 17% found once. Sequencing input: naive CD4+ T cells sorted from blood. These receptors all come from a female donor with breast cancer. Each CDR3 is given with its conserved first and last residue. A D gene is named only where the DNA matches it firmly. Size is stated for part of the rows, as once, few or many counts, or as a class when the clone is expanded.

d_gene: -; abundance: many; len: 15; v_gene: TRBV4-2; j_gene: TRBJ2-2; CDR3aa: CASSRRQDNTGELFF; CDR3nt: TGTGCCAGCAGCCGGAGACAGGATAACACCGGGGAGCTGTTTTTT
d_gene: -; abundance: -; len: 14; v_gene: TRBV11-3; j_gene: TRBJ2-2; CDR3aa: CASSTRKNTGELFF; CDR3nt: TGTGCCAGCAGCACACGCAAAAACACCGGGGAGCTGTTTTTT
d_gene: -; abundance: -; len: 16; v_gene: TRBV4-3; j_gene: TRBJ2-2; CDR3aa: CASSQDGGRDTGELFF; CDR3nt: TGCGCCAGCAGCCAAGATGGGGGTAGGGACACCGGGGAGCTGTTTTTT
d_gene: -; abundance: few; len: 14; v_gene: TRBV6-5; j_gene: TRBJ1-5; CDR3aa: CASRPTGSNQPQHF; CDR3nt: TGTGCCAGCAGACCCACAGGTAGCAATCAGCCCCAGCATTTT
d_gene: TRBD1; abundance: many; len: 13; v_gene: TRBV4-3; j_gene: TRBJ1-2; CDR3aa: CASSQEDRGRYTF; CDR3nt: TGCGCCAGCAGCCAAGAGGACAGGGGTCGTTACACCTTC
d_gene: TRBD1; abundance: -; len: 11; v_gene: TRBV12-3/TRBV12-4; j_gene: TRBJ1-1; CDR3aa: CASGKTGEAFF; CDR3nt: TGTGCCAGCGGAAAGACAGGGGAAGCTTTCTTT
d_gene: -; abundance: many; len: 13; v_gene: TRBV20-1; j_gene: TRBJ1-6; CDR3aa: CSASTGSSSPLHF; CDR3nt: TGCAGTGCTAGTACGGGGTCTTCGTCACCCCTCCACTTT
d_gene: -; abundance: many; len: 14; v_gene: TRBV5-1; j_gene: TRBJ2-1; CDR3aa: CASSLGLSYNEQFF; CDR3nt: TGCGCCAGCAGCTTGGGGCTCTCCTACAATGAGCAGTTCTTC
d_gene: TRBD2; abundance: many; len: 15; v_gene: TRBV12-3/TRBV12-4; j_gene: TRBJ2-3; CDR3aa: CASSFLAGAADTQYF; CDR3nt: TGTGCCAGCAGTTTTCTAGCGGGAGCTGCAGATACGCAGTATTTT
d_gene: -; abundance: -; len: 16; v_gene: TRBV5-1; j_gene: TRBJ2-2; CDR3aa: CASNLDTPANTGELFF; CDR3nt: TGCGCCAGCAACTTGGATACACCCGCGAACACCGGGGAGCTGTTTTTT
d_gene: -; abundance: many; len: 13; v_gene: TRBV5-1; j_gene: TRBJ2-2; CDR3aa: CASSSGGAGELFF; CDR3nt: TGCGCCAGCAGCTCAGGGGGGGCCGGGGAGCTGTTTTTT
d_gene: TRBD2; abundance: -; len: 16; v_gene: TRBV5-1; j_gene: TRBJ2-1; CDR3aa: CASSGTSGSSYNEQFF; CDR3nt: TGCGCCAGCAGCGGGACTAGCGGGAGCTCCTACAATGAGCAGTTCTTC
d_gene: -; abundance: many; len: 14; v_gene: TRBV20-1; j_gene: TRBJ1-1; CDR3aa: CSARDMGPGTEAFF; CDR3nt: TGCAGTGCTAGAGATATGGGGCCTGGCACTGAAGCTTTCTTT
d_gene: -; abundance: few; len: 13; v_gene: TRBV20-1; j_gene: TRBJ1-5; CDR3aa: CSASTGPNQPQHF; CDR3nt: TGCAGTGCTAGTACAGGGCCCAATCAGCCCCAGCATTTT
d_gene: -; abundance: -; len: 16; v_gene: TRBV5-1; j_gene: TRBJ2-2; CDR3aa: CASTGSGTVNTGELFF; CDR3nt: TGCGCCAGCACCGGGTCCGGGACGGTCAACACCGGGGAGCTGTTTTTT
d_gene: -; abundance: -; len: 14; v_gene: TRBV12-3/TRBV12-4; j_gene: TRBJ2-2; CDR3aa: CASSLQPNTGELFF; CDR3nt: TGTGCCAGCAGTTTACAACCGAACACCGGGGAGCTGTTTTTT
d_gene: -; abundance: -; len: 13; v_gene: TRBV20-1; j_gene: TRBJ1-1; CDR3aa: CSAREGGATEAFF; CDR3nt: TGCAGTGCTAGAGAGGGGGGGGCCACTGAAGCTTTCTTT
d_gene: -; abundance: many; len: 12; v_gene: TRBV6-1; j_gene: TRBJ2-7; CDR3aa: CAGEGLPHEQYF; CDR3nt: TGTGCCGGAGAGGGGCTTCCCCACGAGCAGTACTTC
d_gene: TRBD2; abundance: many; len: 13; v_gene: TRBV15; j_gene: TRBJ2-7; CDR3aa: CATSRKGRLAEYF; CDR3nt: TGTGCCACCAGCAGGAAGGGGAGACTAGCTGAGTACTTC
d_gene: -; abundance: -; len: 14; v_gene: TRBV7-2; j_gene: TRBJ2-2; CDR3aa: CASSSDSYTGELFF; CDR3nt: TGTGCCAGCAGCTCGGACTCCTACACCGGGGAGCTGTTTTTT
d_gene: -; abundance: many; len: 15; v_gene: TRBV5-1; j_gene: TRBJ1-1; CDR3aa: CASSLAGGPNTEAFF; CDR3nt: TGCGCCAGCAGCTTGGCGGGGGGGCCGAACACTGAAGCTTTCTTT
d_gene: -; abundance: many; len: 14; v_gene: TRBV5-1; j_gene: TRBJ1-2; CDR3aa: CASSLSGTNYGYTF; CDR3nt: TGTGCCAGCAGCTTATCAGGAACTAACTATGGCTACACCTTC
d_gene: TRBD1; abundance: many; len: 14; v_gene: TRBV20-1; j_gene: TRBJ2-3; CDR3aa: CSASGTGSTDTQYF; CDR3nt: TGCAGTGCTTCCGGGACAGGGAGCACAGATACGCAGTATTTT